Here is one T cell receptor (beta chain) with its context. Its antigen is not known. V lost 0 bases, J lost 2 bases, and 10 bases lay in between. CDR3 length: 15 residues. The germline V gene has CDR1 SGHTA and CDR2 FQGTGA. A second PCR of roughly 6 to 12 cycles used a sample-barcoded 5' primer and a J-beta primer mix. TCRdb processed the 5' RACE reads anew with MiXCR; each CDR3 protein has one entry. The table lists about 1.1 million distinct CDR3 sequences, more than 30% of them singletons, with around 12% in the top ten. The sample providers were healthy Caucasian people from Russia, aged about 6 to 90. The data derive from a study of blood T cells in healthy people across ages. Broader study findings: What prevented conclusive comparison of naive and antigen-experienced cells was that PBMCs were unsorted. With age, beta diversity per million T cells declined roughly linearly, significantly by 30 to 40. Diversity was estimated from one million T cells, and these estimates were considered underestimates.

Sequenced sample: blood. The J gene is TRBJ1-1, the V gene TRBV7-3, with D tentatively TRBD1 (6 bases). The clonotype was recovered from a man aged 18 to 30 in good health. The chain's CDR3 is CASSLTGGPNTEAFF. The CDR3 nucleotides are TGTGCCAGCAGCTTAACAGGGGGGCCTAACACTGAAGCTTTCTTT.